This T cell receptor (beta chain) was identified during a study of cytomegalovirus exposure and HLA in healthy donors. Study-wide points: Clusters of TCRs from the first cohort tended to co-occur in the 100 to 150 validation repertoires (as a later analysis found). Many donors shared some public TCRs, even though most TCR sequences were rare. CMV antigen specificity of three CMV-associated chains was confirmed in vitro.

Profiling relied on immunoSEQ multiplex PCR, and the TCRdb table lists in-frame clones only, not all of them. The sample lists about 60,000 clones; 93% were seen once. Trimming shortened V by 5 bases and J by 3 bases, and 13 bases separated the two germline ends. Germline lookup yields CDR1 LNHDA and CDR2 SQIVND (reference sequence). The CDR3 loop spans 15 amino acids. About this clone itself: Its antigen remains unknown.

This receptor was identified in a woman aged 18-35 years in good health and CMV-seronegative. Sample: PBMCs. The chain is built from TRBV19 and TRBJ2-2; no clear D. DNA for the CDR3: TGTGCCAGTAGTCCCCTCCTGCCGGACACCGGGGAGCTGTTTTTT. This sequence encodes CASSPLLPDTGELFF.